This T cell receptor beta chain comes out of a study of cytomegalovirus exposure and HLA in healthy donors. The CDR3 length is 15 residues. The germline V gene has CDR1 MDHEN and CDR2 SYDVKM. The V segment lost 6 bases and the J segment 3 bases; nucleotides outside the gene matches: 8. The PCR was carried out with 60 Vbeta primers and 13 Jbeta primers. Profiling relied on immunoSEQ multiplex PCR, and the TCRdb table lists in-frame clones only, not all of them. The sample has more than 95,000 clones, under 85% seen once. The chain links TRBV28 to TRBJ1-5, with TRBD1 identical over 7 bases. The sample taken for sequencing was PBMCs. This sequence originates from a man aged 40-49 years in good health and CMV-seronegative. CDR3 sequence: CASSQRDSSNQPQHF. The CDR3 DNA reads as TGTGCCAGCAGCCAAAGGGACAGCTCCAATCAGCCCCAGCATTTT.